This entry lists 9 T cell receptor beta chains sequenced from one sample in a study. TCRdb re-called the 5' RACE reads through MiXCR, storing one row per CDR3 protein. This table has 50,000 to 80,000 distinct CDR3 sequences, 20% to 25% appearing once. Sequencing was done on a sample of memory CD4+ T cells sorted from a lymph node. Subset given: memory CD4+ T cells, CD4+CD45RO+CD25-. These TCRs come from a female donor with breast cancer.

The sample holds a few counts of this clonotype. This chain links TRBV20-1 with TRBJ1-2, with 8 positions matching TRBD1. The germline gives CDR1 DFQATT, CDR2 SNEGSKA (reference sequence). Trimming cost V 4 bases and J 2 bases; bases outside gene matches: 9. The CDR3 consists of 15 residues. The CDR3 DNA follows: TGCAGTGCTACCGCCAGGGGGCGCCGAAACTATGGCTACACCTTC. The encoded protein is CSATARGRRNYGYTF.

This clonotype occurred many times. This chain connects TRBV20-1 to TRBJ2-4; weak D call: TRBD1 (5 bases). The CDR3 length is 15 residues. Germline V lookup: CDR1 DFQATT, CDR2 SNEGSKA (reference sequence). V lost 3 bases to trimming and J lost 1 base, with 13 bases between them. CDR3 DNA sequence: TGCAGTGCTAGCGATGGCAGGGATGCCAAAAACATTCAGTACTTC. Protein product: CSASDGRDAKNIQYF.

This clonotype showed up many times. The V call is TRBV7-2, the J call TRBJ2-5, with 10 bases lining up with TRBD1. The CDR3 length is 14 residues. Germline V gene sequence: CDR1 SGHTA, CDR2 FQGNSA. J lost 6 bases, V lost 4 bases, and 5 bases had no gene match. The CDR3 bases are TGTGCCAGCAGCTCGACAGGGGGCGGACAGACCCAGTACTTC. Protein product: CASSSTGGGQTQYF.

On this clonotype: A junction end diverges from the germline sequence, so it may reflect a read error. The chain joins TRBV7-6 to TRBJ2-5, with 8 bases lining up with TRBD2. The CDR3 has 15 amino acids. In germline, CDR1 is SGHVS, CDR2 FNYEAQ. The CDR3 DNA follows: TGTGCCAGCAGCCAACCGGGACTAGGCCAAGAGACCCAGTCCTTC. Its translation: CASSQPGLGQETQSF.

Concerning this clonotype: This may be a read error: a much more frequent sequence differs by one nucleotide. The chain uses TRBV6-5 and TRBJ2-1, with TRBD1 matching 8 bases. CDR3 size: 15 residues. Germline CDR1 and CDR2: MNHEY and SVGAGI. The CDR3 sequence: CASSRTGSSYNVQFF. CDR3 in DNA: TGTGCCAGCAGCCGGACAGGGAGCTCCTACAATGTGCAGTTCTTC.

The V gene is TRBV5-1, the J gene TRBJ2-2, with 9 bases that match TRBD2. Germline V gene lookup returns CDR1 SGHRS and CDR2 YFSETQ. This CDR3 spans 16 amino acids. The V and J ends lost 4 bases and 7 bases, in that order; junction bases with no gene match: 11. The CDR3 DNA is TGCGCCAGCAGCGTCACCGGGACTAGCCTAATCGGGGAGCTGTTTTTT. Its translation: CASSVTGTSLIGELFF.

This clonotype was seen at least ten times. One junction end disagrees with the germline gene, perhaps due to a read error. The chain joins TRBV5-1 to TRBJ2-7, with 12 bases lining up with TRBD2. CDR3 length: 18 residues. Germline CDR1 and CDR2: SGHRS and YFSETQ. The CDR3 sequence is CASSLTEIKTSGRYGQYF. CDR3 nucleotides: TGCGCCAGCAGCTTGACGGAAATCAAGACTAGCGGGAGATACGGGCAGTACTTC.

This clonotype was counted many times. V is TRBV20-1 and J is TRBJ1-4, with 7 bases matching TRBD1. V gave up 3 bases and J gave up 5 bases; unmatched junction bases: 3. CDR3 size: 13 residues. Germline V CDR1 and CDR2: DFQATT, SNEGSKA (reference sequence). CDR3 bases: TGCAGTGCTAGTGAGGGACAGAATGAAAAACTGTTTTTT. Protein: CSASEGQNEKLFF.

This clonotype was observed at least ten times. This chain connects TRBV6-6 to TRBJ2-7; D is perhaps TRBD1 or TRBD2 (6 bases each). This CDR3 has 16 residues. The V end was cut by 2 bases, the J end by 7 bases, with 21 bases between. Germline CDR1 is MNHNY and CDR2 is SVGAGI (reference sequence). CDR3 amino acids: CASSYPLGGRPTEQYF. CDR3 bases: TGTGCCAGCAGTTACCCGTTAGGGGGGCGACCTACGGAGCAGTACTTC.